This T cell receptor beta chain was found in a study of T-cell reconstitution after alpha-beta-depleted transplantation in children. In its sample, this clonotype was seen a few times. As yet, its antigen is unknown. Whole-study findings and limits: The origin of alpha-beta T cells about two months after transplant was reportedly several hundred expanded graft clones.

CDR3 size: 16 residues. Trimming left V 2 bases short and J 0 bases short, with 17 bases between. Germline CDR1 is DFQATT and CDR2 is SNEGSKA (reference sequence). Unique molecular identifiers were incorporated into the prepared TCRbeta library. TCRdb used MiXCR to reprocess the PCR reads, holding one entry per CDR3 protein. The sample holds around 700,000 distinct CDR3 sequences; around 13% are singletons and the top ten take 0.79%. The TCR sequence derives from a girl aged 2-15 years with congenital amegakaryocytic thrombocytopenia, due to receive a stem cell transplant. The chain recombines TRBV20-1 with TRBJ2-7; D is unresolved. This material consisted of PBMCs, taken before TCRalphabeta/CD19-depleted stem cell transplant. CDR3 DNA sequence: TGCAGTGCTAGAAAAGCGCGGATACGGAGCTCCTACGAGCAGTACTTC. Protein: CSARKARIRSSYEQYF.